This T cell receptor (beta chain) originates from a study of long-term antiretroviral therapy in people with HIV. Overall study context: Of all samples, the earliest predate the 2015 immediate-ART recommendation by about a decade. Study-wide results and caveats: Dominating the repertoire at all time points were the clones that expanded before ART. HIV repertoires covered narrower CDR3 length ranges than controls did. Transplant donor controls retained higher diversity, though diversity increased after ART.

A remark on this clone: Its specificity is unknown.

The CDR3 spans 18 residues. Losses at the gene ends were 7 bases for V and 1 base for J; bases not matched to a gene: 13. From germline, CDR1 is SGHRS and CDR2 YFSETQ. At survey level, the immunoSEQ assay was run in its v3.0 version. Method: immunoSEQ multiplex PCR; TCRdb's copy keeps in-frame clones and lacks some. The sample carries about 23,000 clones, 81% recorded once. The sequence derives from a man aged 30 to 45 with HIV. The chain is built from TRBV5-1 and TRBJ2-5, with 13 bases lining up with TRBD2. The sample was unsorted PBMCs, taken 1.5 years after starting antiretroviral therapy. The CDR3 DNA is TGCGCCAGCTCGGGCAGGGGAGGACTAGCGGGGGCCCAAGAGACCCAGTACTTC. Residues: CASSGRGGLAGAQETQYF.